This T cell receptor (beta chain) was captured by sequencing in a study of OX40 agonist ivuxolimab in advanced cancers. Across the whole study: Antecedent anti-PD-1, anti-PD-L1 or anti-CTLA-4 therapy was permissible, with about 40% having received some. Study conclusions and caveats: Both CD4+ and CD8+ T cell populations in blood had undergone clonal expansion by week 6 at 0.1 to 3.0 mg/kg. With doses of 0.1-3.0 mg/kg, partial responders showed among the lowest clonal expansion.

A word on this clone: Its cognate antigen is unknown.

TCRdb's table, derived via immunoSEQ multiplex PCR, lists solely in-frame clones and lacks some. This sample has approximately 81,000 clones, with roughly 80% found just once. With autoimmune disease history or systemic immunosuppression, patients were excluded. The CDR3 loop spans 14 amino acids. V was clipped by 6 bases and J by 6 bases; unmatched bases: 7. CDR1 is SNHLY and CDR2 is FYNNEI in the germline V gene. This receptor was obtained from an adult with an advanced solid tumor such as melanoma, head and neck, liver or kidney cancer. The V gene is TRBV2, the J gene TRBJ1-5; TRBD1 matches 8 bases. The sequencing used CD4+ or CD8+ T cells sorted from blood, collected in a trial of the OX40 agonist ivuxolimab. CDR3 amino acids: CASRGTGPGQPQHF. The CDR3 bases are TGTGCCAGCAGAGGGACAGGCCCGGGTCAGCCCCAGCATTTT.